This T cell receptor (beta chain) was sequenced for a study of blood T cells in healthy people across ages (dated by TCRdb to between 2014 and 2017). Context from the whole study: In model experiments, template switching captured roughly one uniquely barcoded TCR beta cDNA molecule for every two T cells. Using deep sequencing normalized with unique cDNA molecular identifiers, the study measured how TCR beta repertoire diversity changes with age. The donors were divided into four age groups: young (average around 17 years), middle-aged (approximately 39), aged (about 60) and long-lived (approximately 74). To avoid experimental bias, donors of different ages were distributed randomly across sequencing lanes. The study analyzed two additional independent replicas of 1 million unique cDNA reads from the same blood draw for two donors, one aged 18 to 30 and one aged 80 or older.

This clonotype was observed a handful of times. The specificity of this receptor is unknown. The input lacks base qualities; no much larger clone sits a single base away. The donors were some 36 Caucasian individuals from Russia, aged roughly 6 to 100 years, who were systemically healthy. Approximately 10 milliliters of peripheral blood were collected from each donor into EDTA-treated Vacutainer tubes. Ficoll-Paque density-gradient centrifugation was used to isolate PBMCs, with at least 6 million per sample. Total RNA was extracted from PBMCs with Trizol reagent, with at least 6 micrograms obtained per sample. For every donor, an aliquot of PBMCs went through flow cytometry to measure the percentages of naive CD45RAhigh/CD27high T cells. Receptor libraries were prepared by 5' RACE. The data were produced on an Illumina HiSeq 2500. A second PCR of about 6 to 11 cycles was performed with a sample-barcoded 5' primer and a J-beta primer mix. A template-switch 5' adaptor carrying 12 random nucleotides introduced a unique molecular identifier onto each TCR beta cDNA molecule. Each sample yielded at least 3 million CDR3-containing paired-end reads. The Mint cDNA synthesis kit, primed by a TRBC-specific oligonucleotide, was used to synthesize first-strand cDNA from all RNA. Following uracil-DNA glycosylase treatment, all cDNA underwent a first 18-cycle PCR with the universal primers M1SS and BC2_uni_R. On the study's bioinformatics: For normalization, 1 million high-quality reads, each with a distinct molecular identifier, were randomly selected from each sample. Reads sharing molecular identifiers were discarded rather than binned into consensus sequences. CDR3 identification, clonotype clustering and error correction used MiTCR with a Q25 quality threshold and the strictest error-elimination algorithm. A nonparametric unseen species model with Euler transformation was used to estimate a lower bound on total TCR beta diversity. In-frame beta chains were kept once TCRdb had trimmed the public reads at Q25 with fastp and called clones with MiXCR. Merged by CDR3 protein, the rows form single entries marked with the most common genes and DNA. V and J calls and clone size were set by TCRdb, not the authors. This sample lists 1.2 million to 1.5 million distinct CDR3 sequences; approximately 38% were detected once. 7% to 9.5% of the sample is taken by the ten largest.

As encoded in the germline V gene, CDR1 is MNHNS while CDR2 is SASEGT. Trimming costs V 6 bases and J 4 bases, and their ends lie 9 bases apart. CDR3 length: 12 amino acids, cysteine to phenylalanine. This entry keeps only the CDR3 DNA: 36 bases, framed from base 1. The full study reports these points: Conclusive comparison of naive and antigen-experienced compartments was prevented by the profiling of bulk unsorted PBMCs. Estimates of total diversity based on one million sequenced T cells were regarded as lower bounds and as underestimates. The percentage of naive T cells measured by flow cytometry correlated strongly with observed TCR beta diversity. Because the CMV infection status of the donors was unknown, age-related changes in expanded clonotypes may potentially have been confounded. Compared with the aged group, more naive CD4+ T cells, fewer expanded clones and increased TCR diversity were shown by the long-lived group, suggesting age selection. As age increased, observed TCR beta diversity per million T cells dropped in a roughly linear way, and a significant reduction was already evident by age roughly 36.

This clonotype originated in a woman aged 18-35 years in good health. The sample comprised blood. The sequence is built from TRBV6-1 and TRBJ1-1; no D gene call is confident. The CDR3 amino acid sequence is: CASSQLRTEAFF. The DNA sequence is TGTGCCAGCAGCCAATTACGCACTGAAGCTTTCTTT.